This TCR beta chain was recorded in a study of T-cell reconstitution after alpha-beta-depleted transplantation in children. TCRbeta library construction was performed incorporating unique molecular identifiers. Via MiXCR, TCRdb re-called the PCR reads, giving one row per CDR3 protein. Of roughly 200,000 distinct CDR3 sequences listed, about 15% were seen once; the top ten hold about 13%. The CDR3 is 14 residues long. The germline gives CDR1 SGHAT, CDR2 FQNNGV. V was cut by 4 bases and J by 4 bases, with 10 bases left in between. The rearrangement uses TRBV11-2 and TRBJ2-2; D remains unclear. This sequence was found in a human donor who donated a stem cell graft to a child with acute lymphoblastic leukemia. This sample comprised PBMCs from the stem cell graft donor, obtained from the stem cell graft. The chain's CDR3 is CASSSPMGTGELFF. In nucleotides, the CDR3 is TGTGCCAGCAGCTCCCCCATGGGCACCGGGGAGCTGTTTTTT.